This T cell receptor beta chain originates from a study of OX40 agonist ivuxolimab in advanced cancers. Study summary: All patients had ivuxolimab intravenously every 2 weeks at 0.01 to 10 mg/kg. Checkpoint inhibitors had been given previously to about 38% of patients.

Germline CDR1 SQVTM, CDR2 ANQGSEA. The CDR3 loop spans 15 amino acids. Trimming cost V 5 bases and J 1 base; bases outside gene matches: 4. Only in-frame clones appear in the TCRdb table, and some are missing; sequencing was by immunoSEQ multiplex PCR. The sample lists approximately 49,000 clones; around 84% were seen once. The sample consisted of CD4+ or CD8+ T cells sorted from blood, taken in a trial of the OX40 agonist ivuxolimab. This chain connects TRBV29-1 to TRBJ2-2, with 10 bases identical to TRBD2. The clonotype was recovered from an adult with an advanced solid tumor such as melanoma, head and neck, liver or kidney cancer. The CDR3 coding sequence is TGCAGCGTTTTTAGCGGGAGGAGGAACACCGGGGAGCTGTTTTTT. It specifies CSVFSGRRNTGELFF.